The rows below give T cell receptor beta chains drawn from one sample of a study of Graves' ophthalmopathy and Graves' hyperthyroidism. TCRdb re-derived calls from the multiplex PCR reads in MiXCR, one entry per CDR3 protein. The sample contains almost 750,000 distinct CDR3 sequences, roughly 40% of which appear only once. Sequences were obtained from peripheral blood. These TCRs come from an adult man with Graves' ophthalmopathy. Each CDR3 is given with its conserved first and last residue. The D gene is left open where the match is weak. A clone size is listed for some rows: how often the clone was seen (once, few, many), or a class if it is expanded.

d_call j_call v_call clone_size cdr3_nt cdr3_aa
. TRBJ1-1 TRBV25-1 . TGTGCCAGCAGTTTATTAGAAACAGAGGCGACTGAAGCTTTCTTT CASSLLETEATEAFF
. TRBJ1-4 TRBV2 few TGTGCCAGCAGTGCGCGAAGCCTCGATGGAGAAAAACTGTTTTTT CASSARSLDGEKLFF
. TRBJ1-5 TRBV20-1 . TGCAGTGCTAGAGGGGTGTCAGGCAATCAGCCCCAGCATTTT CSARGVSGNQPQHF
TRBD1 TRBJ1-1 TRBV7-2 many TGTGCCAGCAGCCACTCGGGACAGACGAACACTGAAGCTTTCTTT CASSHSGQTNTEAFF
. TRBJ2-5 TRBV7-2 . TGTGCCAGCAGCTCGCGCCCGGGACGGCAAGAGGCCCAGTACTTC CASSSRPGRQEAQYF
. TRBJ1-2 TRBV28 . TGTGCCACCGATGGGGCATCGGGCTATGGCTACACCTTC CATDGASGYGYTF
TRBD1 TRBJ1-2 TRBV10-3 . TGTGCCATCAGTTCCCCGGACAGGGCATACTATGGCTACACCTTC CAISSPDRAYYGYTF
TRBD1 TRBJ2-5 TRBV29-1 . TGCAGCGCTCGGACAGGGGAGAAGATCCAGTACTTC CSARTGEKIQYF
. TRBJ1-5 TRBV7-9 . TGTGCCAGCAGCTTAGCGGCAGGGGCAGCTCAGCCCCAGCATTTT CASSLAAGAAQPQHF
. TRBJ1-2 TRBV29-1 . TGCAGCGTTGAAGCTGGGGCACAGGGCTACACCTTC CSVEAGAQGYTF
TRBD1 TRBJ2-7 TRBV10-3 few TGTGCCAGCAGTTACACGACAGGGCGCGAGCAGTACTTC CASSYTTGREQYF
TRBD1 TRBJ2-7 TRBV29-1 . TGCAGCTTAGTGCGGCTACAGGGGGCTGGCTACGAGCAGTACTTC CSLVRLQGAGYEQYF
. TRBJ2-6 TRBV19 many TGTGCCAGTACCTCCGACGGGGTCGGGGCCAACGTCCTGACTTTC CASTSDGVGANVLTF
TRBD1 TRBJ1-1 TRBV19 once TGTGCCAGTAGTATCCGGACAGGGGCCGGGGTAAGCACTGAAGCTTTCTTT CASSIRTGAGVSTEAFF
. TRBJ2-2 TRBV25-1 . TGTGCGACCGAATACACCGGGGAGCTGTTTTTT CATEYTGELFF
. TRBJ2-7 TRBV15 many TGTGCCACCAGCAGGACAGATAATGCCTACGAGCAGTACTTC CATSRTDNAYEQYF
TRBD1 TRBJ1-1 TRBV29-1 . TGCAGCGTTTCGACAGGGGGAGGAGAAGCTTTCTTT CSVSTGGGEAFF
. TRBJ1-1 TRBV29-1 many TGCAGCGTTGAAGCGACTGGGGGGCGAGGTGCTGAAGCTTTCTTT CSVEATGGRGAEAFF
. TRBJ1-4 TRBV2 once TGTGCCAGAGTCAATGAAAAACTGTTTTTT CARVNEKLFF
TRBD2 TRBJ2-7 TRBV6-1 . TGTGCCACCGCTAGCGGGTACTCCTACGAGCAGTACTTC CATASGYSYEQYF
. TRBJ1-1 TRBV11-1 . TGTGCCAGCAGCGTAGATTGGACTGAAGCTTTCTTT CASSVDWTEAFF
. TRBJ1-5 TRBV6-5 . TGCGCCAGCAGTGGGGTCCAGGGCATCCTAAGCAATCAGCCCCAGCATTTT CASSGVQGILSNQPQHF